The 5 T cell receptor beta chains given below trace back to one sample, sequenced in a study of T cells after yellow fever vaccination. Each CDR3 protein gets one entry after TCRdb re-called the 5' RACE reads with MiXCR. The table records 150,000 to 200,000 distinct CDR3 sequences, roughly 9.6% of them present only once. The source was CD8+ T cells sorted from PBMCs, collected 15 days after the yellow fever booster vaccination. These receptors were taken from a man younger than 35 who received the YFV17D yellow fever vaccine.

This chain joins TRBV19 and TRBJ1-2; TRBD1 might be the D (6 bases). From germline, CDR1 is LNHDA and CDR2 SQIVND (reference sequence). The CDR3 runs to 14 residues. The V end was cut by 7 bases, the J end by 6 bases, with 18 bases between. Here the CDR3 DNA reads TGTGCCAGTAACCCGCGGGAGAGACAGGATGGCTACACCTTC. Its translation: CASNPRERQDGYTF.

Many counts were recorded for this clonotype. The chain is built from TRBV13 and TRBJ2-1; 8 nucleotides agree with TRBD1. From germline, CDR1 is PRHDT and CDR2 FYEKMQ (reference sequence). The J segment lost 3 bases and the V segment lost 5 bases, leaving 6 bases of the junction unmatched. The CDR3 spans 15 residues. Here the CDR3 DNA reads TGTGCCAGCAGCCTTGGACAGGGCTACTACAATGAGCAGTTCTTC. It specifies CASSLGQGYYNEQFF.

The gene calls are TRBV27 and TRBJ2-1; D may be TRBD1 or TRBD2 (6 bases each). Trimming shortened V by 2 bases and J by 1 base, and 9 bases separated the two germline ends. The CDR3 runs 15 residues. CDR1 is MNHEY and CDR2 is SMNVEV in the germline V gene (reference sequence). The CDR3 sequence is CASSLRGDSYNEQFF. DNA for the CDR3: TGTGCCAGCAGTTTAAGGGGGGATTCCTACAATGAGCAGTTCTTC.

This clonotype has only one observation. The rearrangement joins TRBV9 to TRBJ2-7; 9 bases fit TRBD1. V was clipped by 3 bases and J by 6 bases; unmatched bases: 10. The V gene's germline CDR1 is SGDLS and CDR2 YYNGEE. The CDR3 sequence is 15 residues long. CDR3 DNA sequence: TGTGCCAGCAGCGGAGCCGGGACAGGGCGCTCCGAGCAGTACTTC. It codes for CASSGAGTGRSEQYF.

This clonotype has only a few counts. J is TRBJ2-1 and V is TRBV25-1; perhaps TRBD1 as D (6 bases). CDR3 length: 15 amino acids. V was pared by 4 bases and J by 7 bases, with 17 bases between. The germline gives CDR1 MGHDK, CDR2 SYGVNS. The CDR3 DNA follows: TGTGCCAGCAGTGGATGGAACAGGGCTGGGAATGAGCAGTTCTTC. It yields the protein CASSGWNRAGNEQFF.